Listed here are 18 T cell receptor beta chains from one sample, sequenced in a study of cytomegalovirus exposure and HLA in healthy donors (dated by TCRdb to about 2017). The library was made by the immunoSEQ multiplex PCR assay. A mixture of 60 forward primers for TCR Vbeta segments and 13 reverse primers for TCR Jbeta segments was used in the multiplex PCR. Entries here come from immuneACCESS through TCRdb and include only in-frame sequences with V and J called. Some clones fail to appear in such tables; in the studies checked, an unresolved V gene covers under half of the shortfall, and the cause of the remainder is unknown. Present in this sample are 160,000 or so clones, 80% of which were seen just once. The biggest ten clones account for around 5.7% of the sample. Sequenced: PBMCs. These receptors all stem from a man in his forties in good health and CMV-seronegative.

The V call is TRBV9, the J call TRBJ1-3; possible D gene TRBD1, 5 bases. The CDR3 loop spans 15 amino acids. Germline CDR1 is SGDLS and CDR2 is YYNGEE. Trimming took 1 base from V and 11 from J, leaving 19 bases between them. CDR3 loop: CASSVIPTVQGPIYF. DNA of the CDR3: TGTGCCAGCAGCGTAATTCCGACAGTGCAAGGCCCCATATATTTT.

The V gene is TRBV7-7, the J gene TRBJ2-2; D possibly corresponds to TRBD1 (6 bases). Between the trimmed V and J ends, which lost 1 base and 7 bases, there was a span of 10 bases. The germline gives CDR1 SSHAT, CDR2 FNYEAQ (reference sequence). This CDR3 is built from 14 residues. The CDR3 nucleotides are TGTGCCAGCAGCTTAGGGGGGCACCACGGGGAGCTGTTTTTT. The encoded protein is CASSLGGHHGELFF.

CDR3 sequence: CAIGTPGLAGGPDTQYF. The DNA of the CDR3 is TGTGCCATTGGCACGCCGGGACTAGCGGGAGGGCCAGATACGCAGTATTTT. This rearrangement joins TRBV19 to TRBJ2-3; 16 bases are a match to TRBD2. Germline trimming cut 10 bases from V and 4 bases from J; bases unmatched to any gene: 11. The CDR3 loop spans 17 amino acids. Per germline, CDR1 LNHDA and CDR2 SQIVND (reference sequence).

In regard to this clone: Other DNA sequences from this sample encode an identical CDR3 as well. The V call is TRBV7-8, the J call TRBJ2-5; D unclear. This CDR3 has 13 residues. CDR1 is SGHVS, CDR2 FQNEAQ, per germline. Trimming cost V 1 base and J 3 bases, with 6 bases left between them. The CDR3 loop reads CASSLGSKETQYF. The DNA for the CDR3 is TGTGCCAGCAGCTTAGGCAGTAAAGAGACCCAGTACTTC.

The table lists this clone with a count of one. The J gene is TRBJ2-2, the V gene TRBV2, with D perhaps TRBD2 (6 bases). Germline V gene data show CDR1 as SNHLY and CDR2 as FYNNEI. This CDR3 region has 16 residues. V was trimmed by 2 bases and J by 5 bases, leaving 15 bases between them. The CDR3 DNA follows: TGTGCCAGCAGTGAAATCGGTATGGGGAGGACCGGGGAGCTGTTTTTT. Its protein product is CASSEIGMGRTGELFF.

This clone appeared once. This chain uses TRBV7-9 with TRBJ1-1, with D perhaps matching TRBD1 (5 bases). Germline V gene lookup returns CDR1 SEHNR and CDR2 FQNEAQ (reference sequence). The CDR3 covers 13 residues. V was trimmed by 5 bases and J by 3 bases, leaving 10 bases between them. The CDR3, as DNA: TGTGCCAGCAGCGAAGGGGCAGACACTGAAGCTTTCTTT. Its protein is CASSEGADTEAFF.

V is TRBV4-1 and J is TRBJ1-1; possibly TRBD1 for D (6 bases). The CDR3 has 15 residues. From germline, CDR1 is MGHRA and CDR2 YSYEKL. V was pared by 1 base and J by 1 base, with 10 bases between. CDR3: CASSQATDRNTEAFF. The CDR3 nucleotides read TGCGCCAGCAGCCAAGCGACGGACAGGAACACTGAAGCTTTCTTT.

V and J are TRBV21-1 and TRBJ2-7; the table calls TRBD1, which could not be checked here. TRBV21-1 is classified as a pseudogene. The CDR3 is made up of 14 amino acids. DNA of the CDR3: TGTGCCAGCAAGGGGGGACAGGGGGCGCGCGAGCAGTACTTC. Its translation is CASKGGQGAREQYF.

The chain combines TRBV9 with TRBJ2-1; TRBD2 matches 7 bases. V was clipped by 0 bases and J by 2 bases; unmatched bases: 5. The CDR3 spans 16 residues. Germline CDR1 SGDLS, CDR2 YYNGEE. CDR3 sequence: CASSVVSSGPYNEQFF. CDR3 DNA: TGTGCCAGCAGCGTAGTCTCTAGCGGCCCCTACAATGAGCAGTTCTTC.

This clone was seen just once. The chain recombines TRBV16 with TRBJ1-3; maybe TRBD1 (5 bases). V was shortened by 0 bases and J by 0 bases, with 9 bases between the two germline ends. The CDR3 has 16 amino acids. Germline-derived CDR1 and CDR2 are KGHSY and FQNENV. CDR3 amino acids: CASSQSGALSGNTIYF. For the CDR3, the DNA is TGTGCCAGCAGCCAATCAGGGGCCCTCTCTGGAAACACCATATATTTT.

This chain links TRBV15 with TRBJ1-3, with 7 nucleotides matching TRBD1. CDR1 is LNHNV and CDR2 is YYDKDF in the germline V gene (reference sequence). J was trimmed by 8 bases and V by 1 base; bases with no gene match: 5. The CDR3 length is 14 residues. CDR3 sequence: CATSRGQGADTIYF. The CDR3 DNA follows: TGTGCCACCAGCAGAGGACAGGGTGCCGACACCATATATTTT.

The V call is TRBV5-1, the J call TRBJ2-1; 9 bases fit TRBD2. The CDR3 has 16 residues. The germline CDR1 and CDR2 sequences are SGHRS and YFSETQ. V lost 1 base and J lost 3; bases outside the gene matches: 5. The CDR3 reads CASSLTRAGGYNEQFF. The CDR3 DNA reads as TGCGCCAGCAGCTTGACACGAGCGGGAGGCTACAATGAGCAGTTCTTC.

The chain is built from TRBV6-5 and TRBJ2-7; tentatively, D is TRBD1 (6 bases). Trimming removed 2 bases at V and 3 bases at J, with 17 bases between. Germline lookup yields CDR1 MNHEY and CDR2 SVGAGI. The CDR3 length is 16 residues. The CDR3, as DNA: TGTGCCAGCAGTTACCGGCAAGGACAGACAGGCTACGAGCAGTACTTC. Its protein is CASSYRQGQTGYEQYF.

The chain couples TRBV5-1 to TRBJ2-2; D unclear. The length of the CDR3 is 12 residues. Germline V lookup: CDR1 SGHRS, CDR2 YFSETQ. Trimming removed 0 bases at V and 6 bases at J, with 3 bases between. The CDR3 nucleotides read TGCGCCAGCAGCTTGGCGTCCGGGGAGCTGTTTTTT. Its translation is CASSLASGELFF. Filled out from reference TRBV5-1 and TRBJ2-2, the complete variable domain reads KAGVTQTPRYLIKTRGQQVTLSCSPISGHRSVSWYQQTPGQGLQFLFEYFSETQRNKGNFPGRFSGRQFSNSRSEMNVSTLELGDSALYLCASSLASGELFFGEGSRLTVL.

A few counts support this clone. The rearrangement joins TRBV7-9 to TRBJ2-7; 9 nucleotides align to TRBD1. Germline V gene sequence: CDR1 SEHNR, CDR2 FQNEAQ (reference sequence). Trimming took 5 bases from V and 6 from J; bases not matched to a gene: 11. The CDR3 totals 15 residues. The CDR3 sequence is CASSRGTGKNSEQYF. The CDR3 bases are TGTGCCAGCAGCCGGGGGACAGGGAAAAACTCCGAGCAGTACTTC.

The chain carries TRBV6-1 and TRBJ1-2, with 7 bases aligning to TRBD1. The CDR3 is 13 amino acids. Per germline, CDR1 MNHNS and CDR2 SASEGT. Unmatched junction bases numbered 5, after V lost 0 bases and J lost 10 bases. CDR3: CASSEARDSSYTF. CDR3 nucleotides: TGTGCCAGCAGTGAAGCGCGGGACAGCTCCTACACCTTC.

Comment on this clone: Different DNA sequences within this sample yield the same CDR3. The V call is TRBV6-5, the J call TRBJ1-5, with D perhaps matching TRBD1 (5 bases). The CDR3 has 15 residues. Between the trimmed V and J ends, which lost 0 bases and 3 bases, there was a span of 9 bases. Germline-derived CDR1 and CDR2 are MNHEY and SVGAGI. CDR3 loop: CASSYSSGDNQPQHF. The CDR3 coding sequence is TGTGCCAGCAGTTACTCGTCGGGGGACAATCAGCCCCAGCATTTT.

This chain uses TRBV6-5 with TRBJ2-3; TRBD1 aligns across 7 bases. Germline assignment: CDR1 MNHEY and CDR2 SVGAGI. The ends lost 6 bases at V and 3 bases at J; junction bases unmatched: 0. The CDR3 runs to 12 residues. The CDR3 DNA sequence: TGTGCCAGCAGCAGGGGGACAGATACGCAGTATTTT. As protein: CASSRGTDTQYF.